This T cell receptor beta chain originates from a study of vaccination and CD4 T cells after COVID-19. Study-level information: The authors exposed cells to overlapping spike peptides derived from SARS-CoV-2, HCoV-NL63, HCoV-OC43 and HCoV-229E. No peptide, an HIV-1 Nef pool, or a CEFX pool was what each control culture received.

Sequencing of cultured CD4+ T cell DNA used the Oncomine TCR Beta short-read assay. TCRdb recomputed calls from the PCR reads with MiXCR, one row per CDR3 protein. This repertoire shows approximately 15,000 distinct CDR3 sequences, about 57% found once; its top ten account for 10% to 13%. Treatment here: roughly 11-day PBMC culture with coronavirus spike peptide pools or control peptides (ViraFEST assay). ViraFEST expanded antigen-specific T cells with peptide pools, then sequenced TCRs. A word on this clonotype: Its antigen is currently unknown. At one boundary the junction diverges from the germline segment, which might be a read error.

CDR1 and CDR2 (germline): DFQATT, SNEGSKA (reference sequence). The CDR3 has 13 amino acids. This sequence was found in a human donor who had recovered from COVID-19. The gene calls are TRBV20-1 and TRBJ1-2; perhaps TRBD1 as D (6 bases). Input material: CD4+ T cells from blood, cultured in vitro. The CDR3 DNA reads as TGCAGTGCCGGGCGGGGGGCCCTCTATGACTACACCTTC. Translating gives CSAGRGALYDYTF.